This T cell receptor beta chain was retrieved from a study of identical twins. A single record per CDR3 protein comes from TCRdb applying MiXCR to the 5' RACE reads. The sample consists of about 280,000 distinct CDR3 sequences, roughly 8.6% of them appearing once. This clonotype was observed at least ten times. These data also featured in a second study, about yellow fever vaccine responses in identical twins.

This clonotype originated in a woman under 30 in good health. Material for sequencing was memory (CD45RO+) T cells sorted from blood.

The CDR3: CASSLAGQGSYGYTF. The CDR3 nucleotides are TGTGCCAGCAGCTTAGCGGGACAGGGAAGCTATGGCTACACCTTC. The gene calls are TRBV7-8 and TRBJ1-2; 9 nucleotides agree with TRBD1. The CDR3 spans 15 residues. In germline, CDR1 is SGHVS, CDR2 FQNEAQ. V was pared by 0 bases and J by 4 bases, with 3 bases of the junction left unmatched.